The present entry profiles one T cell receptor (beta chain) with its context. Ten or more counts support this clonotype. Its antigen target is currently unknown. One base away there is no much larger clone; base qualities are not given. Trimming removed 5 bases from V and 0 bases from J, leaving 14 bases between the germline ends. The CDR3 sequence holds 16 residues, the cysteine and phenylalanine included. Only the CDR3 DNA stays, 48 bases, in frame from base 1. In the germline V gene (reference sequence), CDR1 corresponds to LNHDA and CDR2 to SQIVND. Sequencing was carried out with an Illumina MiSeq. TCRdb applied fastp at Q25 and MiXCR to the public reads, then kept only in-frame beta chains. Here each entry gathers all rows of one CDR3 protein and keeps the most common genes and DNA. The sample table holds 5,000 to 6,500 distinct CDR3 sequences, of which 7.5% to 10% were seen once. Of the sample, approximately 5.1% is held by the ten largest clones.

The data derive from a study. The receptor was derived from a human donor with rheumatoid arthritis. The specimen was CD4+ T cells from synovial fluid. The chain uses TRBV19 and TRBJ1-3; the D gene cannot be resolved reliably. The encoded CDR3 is CASSGWTGSSGNTIYF. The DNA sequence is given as TGTGCCAGTAGTGGCTGGACTGGGTCCTCTGGAAACACCATATATTTT.